The 15 T cell receptor beta chains given below trace back to one sample, sequenced in a study of blood T cell repertoires in COVID-19. Generated by immunoSEQ multiplex PCR, the TCRdb table keeps only in-frame clones and is missing some. The sample lists about 280,000 clones, 75% to 90% occurring once. Sequenced sample: peripheral blood. These receptor sequences come from a woman in her twenties or thirties with active or convalescent COVID-19.

This clone was counted once. V and J are TRBV4-3 and TRBJ2-1, with D possibly matching TRBD2 (6 bases). Germline V gene lookup returns CDR1 LGHNA and CDR2 YSLEER. This CDR3 spans 15 amino acids. Trimming shortened V by 3 bases and J by 6 bases, and 15 bases separated the two germline ends. CDR3 amino acids: CASSHRTGVFNEQFF. The CDR3 coding sequence is TGCGCCAGCAGCCACAGAACGGGGGTCTTCAATGAGCAGTTCTTC.

The chain joins TRBV10-3 to TRBJ2-1, with 7 bases identical to TRBD1. Trimming at V came to 2 bases and at J to 4 bases, leaving 5 bases not matched to a gene. This CDR3 comprises 15 residues. CDR1 is ENHRY, CDR2 SYGVKD, per germline. The CDR3 here is CAISEIGGGYNEQFF. CDR3 DNA sequence: TGTGCCATCAGTGAGATAGGGGGCGGGTACAATGAGCAGTTCTTC.

V usage is TRBV28 and J usage is TRBJ2-7; 11 nucleotides line up with TRBD2. Germline CDR1 is MDHEN and CDR2 is SYDVKM. The CDR3 spans 15 residues. Unmatched junction bases numbered 2, after V lost 2 bases and J lost 2 bases. CDR3 sequence: CASSLGSGGAYEQYF. CDR3 coding DNA: TGTGCCAGCAGTTTAGGTAGCGGGGGGGCCTACGAGCAGTACTTC.

A few counts support this clone. The chain combines TRBV7-9 with TRBJ1-3; 7 bases agree with TRBD1. This CDR3 region has 17 residues. Trimming removed 5 bases from V and 4 bases from J; junction bases left unmatched: 14. The germline V gene has CDR1 SEHNR and CDR2 FQNEAQ (reference sequence). The CDR3 sequence: CASSQYRDSQGGNTIYF. The CDR3 nucleotides are TGTGCCAGCAGCCAGTACCGGGACAGCCAAGGGGGAAACACCATATATTTT.

This chain connects TRBV24-1 to TRBJ1-2; 8 bases agree with TRBD1. Losses at the gene ends were 7 bases for V and 4 bases for J; bases not matched to a gene: 7. This CDR3 region has 14 residues. Germline V CDR1 and CDR2: KGHDR, SFDVKD. The CDR3 loop is CATSGTGGTYGYTF. DNA of the CDR3: TGTGCCACCAGCGGGACAGGCGGTACCTATGGCTACACCTTC.

This chain connects TRBV5-1 to TRBJ1-2; 10 bases match TRBD1. V shed 4 bases and J 7 bases; nucleotides not matched to a gene: 16. CDR3 size: 17 residues. Germline-derived CDR1 and CDR2 are SGHRS and YFSETQ. Written as DNA, the CDR3 is TGCGCCAGCAGCCCATCCCCCCTCGGGACAGGGGCGGCTGGCTACACCTTC. It yields the protein CASSPSPLGTGAAGYTF.

V is TRBV10-3 and J is TRBJ1-2, with TRBD1 identical over 7 bases. There are 13 residues in the CDR3. J gave up 3 bases and V 5 bases, and 3 bases lay outside the gene matches. CDR1 and CDR2 from the germline V gene are ENHRY and SYGVKD. The CDR3 DNA follows: TGTGCCATCAGTCGACAGGGAGACTATGGCTACACCTTC. Its translation: CAISRQGDYGYTF.

Points on this clone: Other DNA variants within this sample encode the same CDR3. CDR3 amino acids: CASSLGQSNQPQHF. CDR3 coding DNA: TGCGCCAGCAGCTTGGGGCAGAGCAATCAGCCCCAGCATTTT. The gene calls are TRBV5-1 and TRBJ1-5; D gene uncertain. Germline loops: CDR1 SGHRS, CDR2 YFSETQ. The CDR3 contains 14 residues. V gave up 0 bases and J gave up 1 base, with 5 bases separating them.

This clone was counted once. The J gene is TRBJ2-7, the V gene TRBV6-5; TRBD1 is a possible D gene (6 bases). Germline CDR1 reads MNHEY; CDR2 reads SVGAGI. This CDR3 is built from 14 residues. Trimming removed 6 bases from V and 3 bases from J, with 15 bases in between. CDR3 nucleotides: TGTGCCAGCAGCCCCCGGACAGCAGGCTACGAGCAGTACTTC. Translating it yields CASSPRTAGYEQYF.

This chain uses TRBV5-6 with TRBJ2-5; 10 bases fit TRBD2. V lost 0 bases and J lost 3; bases outside the gene matches: 2. Looked up from germline, CDR1 is SGHDT and CDR2 is YYEEEE. This CDR3 is built from 15 residues. This CDR3 reads CASSLGTSGEETQYF. DNA for the CDR3: TGTGCCAGCAGCTTGGGAACTAGCGGGGAAGAGACCCAGTACTTC.

This chain connects TRBV13 to TRBJ2-5; 11 nucleotides line up with TRBD2. In germline, CDR1 is PRHDT, CDR2 FYEKMQ (reference sequence). With V trimmed by 0 bases and J by 5 bases, 2 bases remained unmatched. CDR3 length: 15 amino acids. The CDR3 DNA sequence: TGTGCCAGCAGCTTAGGTAGCGGGGGGGGCGAGACCCAGTACTTC. As protein: CASSLGSGGGETQYF.

The V gene is TRBV28, the J gene TRBJ1-2, with D hard to call. Germline assignment: CDR1 MDHEN and CDR2 SYDVKM. Trimming took 7 bases from V and 8 from J, leaving 11 bases between them. The CDR3 contains 11 residues. In nucleotides, the CDR3 is TGTGCCAGCATGTACAGCGGGGGCTACACCTTC. Protein product: CASMYSGGYTF.

The V gene is TRBV30, the J gene TRBJ1-2, with D maybe TRBD1 (6 bases). V shed 4 bases and J shed 2 bases, with 8 bases lying between them. The CDR3 sequence is 12 residues long. Germline loops: CDR1 GTSNPN, CDR2 SVGIG (reference sequence). The CDR3 nucleotides are TGTGCCTGGAACAGGGAAAACTATGGCTACACCTTC. Its translation: CAWNRENYGYTF.

The J gene is TRBJ1-1, the V gene TRBV30; possibly TRBD1 for D (6 bases). V dropped 3 bases and J dropped 4 bases, with 24 bases sitting between them. Germline CDR1 and CDR2: GTSNPN and SVGIG (reference sequence). The CDR3 runs 17 residues. The CDR3 DNA sequence: TGTGCCTGGAGAAAAGGACGGCTGGGCTTAGGGGGCACTGAAGCTTTCTTT. This sequence encodes CAWRKGRLGLGGTEAFF. The variable domain in full, with the rest retrieved from reference TRBV30 and TRBJ1-1, is SQTIHQWPATLVQPVGSPLSLECTVEGTSNPNLYWYRQAAGRGLQLLFYSVGIGQISSEVPQNLSASRPQDRQFILSSKKLLLSDSGFYLCAWRKGRLGLGGTEAFFGQGTRLTVV.

The J gene is TRBJ1-3, the V gene TRBV30; unclear D gene. From germline, CDR1 is GTSNPN and CDR2 SVGIG (reference sequence). V was trimmed by 4 bases and J by 6 bases, leaving 10 bases between them. The CDR3 is 12 residues long. The CDR3 DNA sequence: TGTGCCTGGAACGCTAACCAAAACACCATATATTTT. This gives the protein CAWNANQNTIYF.